This is a list of T cell receptor beta chains from one sample in a study of blood T cell repertoires in COVID-19. Data came from immunoSEQ multiplex PCR; TCRdb stores just in-frame clones and leaves some out. The top ten clones hold 7.5% to 8% of a sample with approximately 160,000 clones, about 83% of them seen once. Sequenced sample: peripheral blood. The receptor source for this set is a man aged 35-49 years who had recovered from COVID-19. Each CDR3 is given with its conserved first and last residue. A D gene is named only where the DNA matches it firmly. Expanded clones get a size class; other rows say once, few or many, or leave the size out.

NA	TRBJ2-3	NA	TRBV18	TGTGCCAGCTCACTATTGACAGTCACAGATACGCAGTATTTT	CASSLLTVTDTQYF
NA	TRBJ1-4	few	TRBV7-2	TGTGCCAGCAGCCGCGGCCAGGAGGCGGTAAAACTGTTTTTT	CASSRGQEAVKLFF
TRBD2	TRBJ2-5	NA	TRBV12-3/TRBV12-4	TGTGCCAGCAGCATGGCGGGGGGAGAGACCCAGTACTTC	CASSMAGGETQYF
TRBD2	TRBJ2-4	NA	TRBV4-2	TGTGCCAGCAGCCAAGATCCGACTAGCGGAGCCAAAAACATTCAGTACTTC	CASSQDPTSGAKNIQYF
TRBD1	TRBJ2-7	once	TRBV4-1	TGCGCCAGCAGCCAAGATAAAAGAGGGACAGGCCTCTTCAAGCAGTACTTC	CASSQDKRGTGLFKQYF
NA	TRBJ2-2	NA	TRBV9	TGTGCCAGCAGCGTAGGCGGGATAACCGGGGAGCTGTTTTTT	CASSVGGITGELFF
NA	TRBJ2-7	NA	TRBV25-1	TGTGCCAGCAGTGAAACTGGGGCCCTCTACGAGCAGTACTTC	CASSETGALYEQYF
TRBD1	TRBJ1-1	NA	TRBV7-3	TGTGCCAGCAGCTTAATGGCAGGGGGAAGGACTGAAGCTTTCTTT	CASSLMAGGRTEAFF
TRBD1	TRBJ2-3	NA	TRBV15	TGTGCCACCAGCAGGGAGCCGACAGGGGTGAGCACAGATACGCAGTATTTT	CATSREPTGVSTDTQYF
NA	TRBJ2-1	few	TRBV6-2/TRBV6-3	TGTGCCAGCAGTTACTCCCGGGTTGCCCAATACAATGAGCAGTTCTTC	CASSYSRVAQYNEQFF
NA	TRBJ1-2	NA	TRBV4-1	TGCGCCAGCAGCCAAGATAAGATCACTTACTATGGCTACACCTTC	CASSQDKITYYGYTF
NA	TRBJ1-1	NA	TRBV5-6	TGTGCCAGCAGCTCGCACAGGGTTTTTGACACTGAAGCTTTCTTT	CASSSHRVFDTEAFF
NA	TRBJ2-7	NA	TRBV4-2	TGTGCCAGCAGCCCAGATGGGACTTCCTACGAGCAGTACTTC	CASSPDGTSYEQYF
NA	TRBJ1-1	NA	TRBV11-3	TGTGCCAGCAGCTTAGCCCCGGGGACTGAAGCTTTCTTT	CASSLAPGTEAFF
NA	TRBJ2-1	NA	TRBV29-1	TGCAGCGTTGAGCCCGGTCTAGCGCCCAAGGAAGAGCAGTTCTTC	CSVEPGLAPKEEQFF
NA	TRBJ2-7	NA	TRBV30	TGTGCCTGGAGCAGGGAAAGGGCCTACGAGCAGTACTTC	CAWSRERAYEQYF
NA	TRBJ1-4	NA	TRBV9	TGTGCCAGCAGCGTAGGGGGCGCAACTAATGAAAAACTGTTTTTT	CASSVGGATNEKLFF